The next 8 T cell receptor beta chains were all read from a single sample in a study of Graves' ophthalmopathy and Graves' hyperthyroidism. Amplification of the TCR beta CDR3 regions used RNA transcripts (as template). RT-PCR with HTBI primers came first, then second-round multiplex PCR. TCRdb fed the multiplex PCR reads into MiXCR, producing one record per CDR3 protein. In the table there are around 1,000,000 distinct CDR3 sequences, 36% of which are singletons. The sample consisted of peripheral blood or thyroid tissue (not recorded which). The receptors were sampled from an adult man with Graves' hyperthyroidism.

This clonotype was seen a handful of times. The chain is built from TRBV12-3 or TRBV12-4 and TRBJ1-5; the D gene is possibly TRBD1 (5 bases). CDR3 size: 13 residues. V lost 7 bases and J lost 7, with 14 bases in between. DNA of the CDR3: TGTGCCAGCAATCGACCCCAGGGCCAGCCCCAGCATTTT. Protein: CASNRPQGQPQHF.

J is TRBJ1-2 and V is TRBV20-1; the match to TRBD1 covers 8 bases. Germline CDR1 reads DFQATT; CDR2 reads SNEGSKA (reference sequence). Losses at the gene ends were 3 bases for V and 12 bases for J; bases not matched to a gene: 12. This CDR3 has 13 amino acids. The CDR3 is CSARDRDDNSNTF. The CDR3 DNA sequence: TGCAGTGCTAGGGACAGGGACGATAATAGCAACACCTTC.

The CDR3 nucleotides are TGTGCCAGCAGCTTCGACAGGGCAGGGACGGAGACCCAGTACTTC. Its translation: CASSFDRAGTETQYF. This sequence joins TRBV7-2 and TRBJ2-5, with 7 bases lining up with TRBD1. The CDR3 is 15 amino acids. From germline, CDR1 is SGHTA and CDR2 FQGNSA. The V and J ends lost 3 bases and 5 bases, in that order; junction bases with no gene match: 9.

The table lists this clonotype with many counts. The V call is TRBV24-1, the J call TRBJ2-7, with D perhaps TRBD2 (5 bases). Trimming removed 2 bases from V and 7 bases from J, with 17 bases in between. The CDR3 is 15 residues long. Germline V gene lookup returns CDR1 KGHDR and CDR2 SFDVKD. CDR3 residues: CATSDSRRAPGEQYF. Written as DNA, the CDR3 is TGTGCCACCAGTGATTCGCGGCGGGCACCGGGGGAGCAGTACTTC.

The gene calls are TRBV19 and TRBJ1-3, with D possibly matching TRBD1 (5 bases). The ends were cut back, 5 bases at V and 7 bases at J, with 12 bases in the middle. The germline gives CDR1 LNHDA, CDR2 SQIVND (reference sequence). The CDR3 consists of 13 residues. CDR3 amino acids: CASSWAGTNTIYF. In DNA form, the CDR3 reads TGTGCCAGTAGTTGGGCAGGGACGAACACCATATATTTT.

The J gene is TRBJ2-7, the V gene TRBV10-3; tentative D call: TRBD2 (6 bases). CDR1 and CDR2 (germline): ENHRY, SYGVKD. This CDR3 has 12 amino acids. Between the trimmed V and J ends, which lost 10 bases and 6 bases, there was a span of 16 bases. The CDR3 protein is CASLIPGVEQYF. CDR3 sequence (DNA): TGTGCCAGCCTTATTCCGGGGGTCGAGCAGTACTTC.

The chain recombines TRBV9 with TRBJ1-2; D ambiguous. This CDR3 comprises 14 residues. Trimming cost V 3 bases and J 4 bases, with 13 bases left between them. In germline, CDR1 is SGDLS, CDR2 YYNGEE. The CDR3 region is CASSAPQDPYGYTF. CDR3 coding DNA: TGTGCCAGCAGCGCCCCGCAGGACCCCTATGGCTACACCTTC.

The chain employs TRBV5-1 and TRBJ2-5; a possible D gene is TRBD2 (6 bases). In germline, CDR1 is SGHRS, CDR2 YFSETQ. V was trimmed by 6 bases and J by 2 bases, leaving 11 bases between them. CDR3 size: 13 residues. Here the CDR3 DNA reads TGCGCCAGCAAAATCGGGGGTCAAGAGACCCAGTACTTC. Residues: CASKIGGQETQYF.